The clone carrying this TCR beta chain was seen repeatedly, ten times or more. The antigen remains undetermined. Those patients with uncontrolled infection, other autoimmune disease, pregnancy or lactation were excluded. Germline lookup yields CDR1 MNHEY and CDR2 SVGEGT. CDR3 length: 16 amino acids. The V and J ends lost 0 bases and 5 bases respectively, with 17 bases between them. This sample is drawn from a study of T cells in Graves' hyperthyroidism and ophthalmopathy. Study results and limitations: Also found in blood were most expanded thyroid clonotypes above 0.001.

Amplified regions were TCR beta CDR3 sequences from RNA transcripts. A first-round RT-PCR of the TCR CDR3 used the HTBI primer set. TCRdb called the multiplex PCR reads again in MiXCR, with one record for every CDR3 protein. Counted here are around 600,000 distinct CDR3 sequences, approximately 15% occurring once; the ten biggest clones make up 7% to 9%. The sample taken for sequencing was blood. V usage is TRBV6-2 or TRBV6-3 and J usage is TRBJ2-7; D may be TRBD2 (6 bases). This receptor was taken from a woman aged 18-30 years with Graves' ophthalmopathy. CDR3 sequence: CASSYSMGLAKNEQYF. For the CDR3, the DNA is TGTGCCAGCAGTTACTCGATGGGTCTAGCGAAGAACGAGCAGTACTTC.